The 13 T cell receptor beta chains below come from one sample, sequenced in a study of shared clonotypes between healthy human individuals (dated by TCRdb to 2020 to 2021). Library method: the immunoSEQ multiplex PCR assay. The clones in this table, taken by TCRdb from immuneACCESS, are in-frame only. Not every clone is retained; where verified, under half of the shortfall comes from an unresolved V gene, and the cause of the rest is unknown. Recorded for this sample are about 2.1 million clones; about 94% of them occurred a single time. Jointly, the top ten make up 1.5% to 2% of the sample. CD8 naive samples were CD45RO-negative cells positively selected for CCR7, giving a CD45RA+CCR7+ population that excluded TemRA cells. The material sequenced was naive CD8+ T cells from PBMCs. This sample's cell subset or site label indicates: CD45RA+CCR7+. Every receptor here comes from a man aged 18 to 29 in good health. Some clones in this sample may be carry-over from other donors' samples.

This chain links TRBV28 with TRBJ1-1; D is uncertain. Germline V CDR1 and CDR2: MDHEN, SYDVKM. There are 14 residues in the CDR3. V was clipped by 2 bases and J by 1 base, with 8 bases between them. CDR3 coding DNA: TGTGCCAGCAGTTTAGGTCAGCAGAACACTGAAGCTTTCTTT. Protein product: CASSLGQQNTEAFF. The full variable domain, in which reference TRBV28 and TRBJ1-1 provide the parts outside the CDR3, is DVKVTQSSRYLVKRTGEKVFLECVQDMDHENMFWYRQDPGLGLRLIYFSYDVKMKEKGDIPEGYSVSREKKERFSLILESASTNQTSMYLCASSLGQQNTEAFFGQGTRLTVV.

This CDR3 is CASSLFWGEPNYEQYF. CDR3 bases: TGTGCCAGCAGCTTATTTTGGGGGGAGCCCAATTACGAGCAGTACTTC. The chain joins TRBV7-9 to TRBJ2-7, with D possibly TRBD2 on 6 matching bases. Per germline, CDR1 SEHNR and CDR2 FQNEAQ (reference sequence). The CDR3 has 16 amino acids. The germline V and J ends were trimmed by 2 bases and 4 bases, with 18 bases remaining between them.

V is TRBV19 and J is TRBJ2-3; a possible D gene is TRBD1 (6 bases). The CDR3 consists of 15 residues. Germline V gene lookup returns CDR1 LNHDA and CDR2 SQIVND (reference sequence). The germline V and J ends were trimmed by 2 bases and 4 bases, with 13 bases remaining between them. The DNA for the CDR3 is TGTGCCAGTAGTATAACAGGGTCGGTGGCAGATACGCAGTATTTT. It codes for CASSITGSVADTQYF.

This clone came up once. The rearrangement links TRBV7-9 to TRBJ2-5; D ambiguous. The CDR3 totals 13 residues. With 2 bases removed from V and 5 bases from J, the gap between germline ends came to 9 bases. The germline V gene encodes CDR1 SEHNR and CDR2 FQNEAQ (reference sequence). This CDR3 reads CASSLPDPETQYF. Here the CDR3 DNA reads TGTGCCAGCAGCTTACCCGACCCCGAGACCCAGTACTTC.

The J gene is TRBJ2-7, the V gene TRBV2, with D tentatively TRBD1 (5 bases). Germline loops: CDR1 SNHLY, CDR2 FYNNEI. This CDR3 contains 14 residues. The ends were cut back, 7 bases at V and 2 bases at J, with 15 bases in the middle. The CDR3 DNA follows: TGTGCCAGCACAGACAGTGTAACACCCTACGAGCAGTACTTC. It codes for CASTDSVTPYEQYF.

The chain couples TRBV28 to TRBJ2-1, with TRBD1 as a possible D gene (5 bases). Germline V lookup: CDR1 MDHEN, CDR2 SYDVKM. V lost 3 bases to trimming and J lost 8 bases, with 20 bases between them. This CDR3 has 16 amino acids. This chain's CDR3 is CASSFPPEGVRYEQFF. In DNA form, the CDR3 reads TGTGCCAGCAGTTTCCCCCCCGAAGGGGTTCGTTATGAGCAGTTCTTC.

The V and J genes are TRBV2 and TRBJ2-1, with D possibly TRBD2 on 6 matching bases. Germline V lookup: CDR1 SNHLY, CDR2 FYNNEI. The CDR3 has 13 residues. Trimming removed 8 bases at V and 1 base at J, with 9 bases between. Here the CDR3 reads CASGEASYNEQFF. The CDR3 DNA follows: TGTGCCAGCGGGGAGGCATCCTACAATGAGCAGTTCTTC.

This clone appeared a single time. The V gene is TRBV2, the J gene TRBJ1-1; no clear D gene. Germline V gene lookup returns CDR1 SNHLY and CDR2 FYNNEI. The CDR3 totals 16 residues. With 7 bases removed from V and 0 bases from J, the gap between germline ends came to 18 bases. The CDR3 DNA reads TGTGCCAGCACACCCTCCTCCGCGGGGTTGAACACTGAAGCTTTCTTT. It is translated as CASTPSSAGLNTEAFF.

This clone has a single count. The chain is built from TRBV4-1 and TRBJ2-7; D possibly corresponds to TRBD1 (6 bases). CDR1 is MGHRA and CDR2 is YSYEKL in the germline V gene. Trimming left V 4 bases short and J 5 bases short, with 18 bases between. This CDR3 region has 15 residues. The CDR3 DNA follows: TGCGCCAGCAGCCGAGAGGACAGATCGAGGGACGAGCAGTACTTC. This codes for CASSREDRSRDEQYF.

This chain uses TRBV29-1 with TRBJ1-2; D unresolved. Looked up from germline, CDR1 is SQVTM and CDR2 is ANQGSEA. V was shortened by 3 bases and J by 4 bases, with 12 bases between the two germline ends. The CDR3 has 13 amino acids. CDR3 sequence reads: CSVDSGGVYGYTF. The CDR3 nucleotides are TGCAGCGTTGACTCAGGCGGGGTCTATGGCTACACCTTC.

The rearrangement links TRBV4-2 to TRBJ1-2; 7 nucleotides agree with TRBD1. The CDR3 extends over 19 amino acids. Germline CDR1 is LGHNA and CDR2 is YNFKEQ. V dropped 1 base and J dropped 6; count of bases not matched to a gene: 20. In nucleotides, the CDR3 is TGTGCCAGCAGCCAAGCATTGCAGTCGGGGACAGTAAACGTGAATGGCTACACCTTC. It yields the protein CASSQALQSGTVNVNGYTF.

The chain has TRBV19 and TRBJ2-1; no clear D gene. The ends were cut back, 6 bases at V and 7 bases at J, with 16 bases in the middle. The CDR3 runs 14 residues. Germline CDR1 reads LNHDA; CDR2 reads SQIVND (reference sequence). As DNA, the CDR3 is TGTGCCAGTAGGATTGGAACTACCGGAAATGAGCAGTTCTTC. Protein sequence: CASRIGTTGNEQFF.

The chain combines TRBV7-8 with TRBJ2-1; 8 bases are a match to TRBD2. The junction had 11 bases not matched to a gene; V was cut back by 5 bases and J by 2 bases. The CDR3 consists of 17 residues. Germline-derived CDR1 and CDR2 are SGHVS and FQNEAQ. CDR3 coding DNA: TGTGCCAGCAGCCCCTATGTACCGGGAGGGACCTACAATGAGCAGTTCTTC. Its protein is CASSPYVPGGTYNEQFF.